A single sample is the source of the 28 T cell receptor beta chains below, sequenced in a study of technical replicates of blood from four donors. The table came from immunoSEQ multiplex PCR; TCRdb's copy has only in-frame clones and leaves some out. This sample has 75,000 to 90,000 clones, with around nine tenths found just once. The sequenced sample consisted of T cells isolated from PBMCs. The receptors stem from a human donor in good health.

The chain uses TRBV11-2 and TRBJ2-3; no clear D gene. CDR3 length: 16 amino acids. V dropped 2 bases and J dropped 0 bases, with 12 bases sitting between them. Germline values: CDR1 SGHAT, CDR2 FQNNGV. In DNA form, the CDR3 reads TGTGCCAGCAGCTTATCTGGCGGCCCTAGCACAGATACGCAGTATTTT. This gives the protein CASSLSGGPSTDTQYF.

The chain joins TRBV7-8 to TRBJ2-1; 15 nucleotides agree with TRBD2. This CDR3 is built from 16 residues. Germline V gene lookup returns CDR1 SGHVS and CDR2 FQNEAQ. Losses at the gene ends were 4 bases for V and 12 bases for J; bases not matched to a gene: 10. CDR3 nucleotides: TGTGCCAGCAGCTCCCGGACTAGCGGGAGGGTTCTAGGGCAGTTCTTC. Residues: CASSSRTSGRVLGQFF.

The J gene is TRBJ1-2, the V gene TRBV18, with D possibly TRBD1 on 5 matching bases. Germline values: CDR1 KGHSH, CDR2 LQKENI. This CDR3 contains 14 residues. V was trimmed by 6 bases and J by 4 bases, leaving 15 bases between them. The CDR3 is CASSRLREVYGYTF. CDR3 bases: TGTGCCAGCTCCAGGCTCAGGGAGGTCTATGGCTACACCTTC. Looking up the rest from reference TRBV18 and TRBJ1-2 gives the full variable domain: NAGVMQNPRHLVRRRGQEARLRCSPMKGHSHVYWYRQLPEEGLKFMVYLQKENIIDESGMPKERFSAEFPKEGPSILRIQQVVRGDSAAYFCASSRLREVYGYTFGSGTRLTVV.

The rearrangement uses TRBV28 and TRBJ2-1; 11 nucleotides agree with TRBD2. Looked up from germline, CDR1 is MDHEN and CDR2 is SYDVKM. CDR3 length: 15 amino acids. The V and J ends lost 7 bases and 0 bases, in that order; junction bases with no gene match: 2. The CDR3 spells CASTTSGSSYNEQFF. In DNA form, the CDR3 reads TGTGCCAGCACCACTAGCGGGAGCTCCTACAATGAGCAGTTCTTC.

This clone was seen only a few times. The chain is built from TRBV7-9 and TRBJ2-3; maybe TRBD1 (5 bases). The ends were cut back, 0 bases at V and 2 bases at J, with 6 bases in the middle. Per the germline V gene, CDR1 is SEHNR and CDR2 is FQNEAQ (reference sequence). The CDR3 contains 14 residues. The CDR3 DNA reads TGTGCCAGCAGCTTAGCCAGGGCCACAGATACGCAGTATTTT. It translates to CASSLARATDTQYF.

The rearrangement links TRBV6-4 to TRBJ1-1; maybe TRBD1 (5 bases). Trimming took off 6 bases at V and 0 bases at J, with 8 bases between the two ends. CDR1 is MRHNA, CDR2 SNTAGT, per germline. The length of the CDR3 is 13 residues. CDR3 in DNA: TGTGCCAGCAGGGAAGGGGTGAACACTGAAGCTTTCTTT. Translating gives CASREGVNTEAFF.

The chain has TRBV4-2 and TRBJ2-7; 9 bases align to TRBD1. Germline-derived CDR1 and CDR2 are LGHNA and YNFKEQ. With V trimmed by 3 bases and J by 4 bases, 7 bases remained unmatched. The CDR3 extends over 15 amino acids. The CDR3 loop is CASSQGQGWSYEQYF. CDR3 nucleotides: TGTGCCAGCAGCCAGGGACAGGGATGGAGTTACGAGCAGTACTTC.

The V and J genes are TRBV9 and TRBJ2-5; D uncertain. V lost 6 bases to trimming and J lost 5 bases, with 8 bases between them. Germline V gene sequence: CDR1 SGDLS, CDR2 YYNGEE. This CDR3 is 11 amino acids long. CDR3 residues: CASTNGETQYF. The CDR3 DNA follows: TGTGCCAGCACCAACGGGGAGACCCAGTACTTC.

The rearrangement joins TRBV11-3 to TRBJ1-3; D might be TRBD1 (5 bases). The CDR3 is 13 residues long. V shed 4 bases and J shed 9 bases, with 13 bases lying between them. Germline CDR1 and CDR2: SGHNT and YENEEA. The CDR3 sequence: CASSSGTTSTIYF. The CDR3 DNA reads TGTGCCAGCAGCTCTGGGACTACTAGCACCATATATTTT.

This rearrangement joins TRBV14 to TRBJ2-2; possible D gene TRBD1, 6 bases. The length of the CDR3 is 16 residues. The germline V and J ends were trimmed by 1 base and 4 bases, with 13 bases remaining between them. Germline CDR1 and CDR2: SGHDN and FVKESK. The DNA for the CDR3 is TGTGCCAGCAGCCAAGTCCCAGGGGAAGGCACCGGGGAGCTGTTTTTT. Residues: CASSQVPGEGTGELFF. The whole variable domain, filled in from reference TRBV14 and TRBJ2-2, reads EAGVTQFPSHSVIEKGQTVTLRCDPISGHDNLYWYRRVMGKEIKFLLHFVKESKQDESGMPNNRFLAERTGGTYSTLKVQPAELEDSGVYFCASSQVPGEGTGELFFGEGSRLTVL.

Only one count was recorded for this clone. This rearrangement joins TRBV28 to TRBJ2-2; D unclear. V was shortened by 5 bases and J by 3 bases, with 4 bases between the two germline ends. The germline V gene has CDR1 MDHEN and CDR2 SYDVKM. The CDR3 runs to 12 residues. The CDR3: CASSRYTGELFF. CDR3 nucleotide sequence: TGTGCCAGCAGTCGGTACACCGGGGAGCTGTTTTTT.

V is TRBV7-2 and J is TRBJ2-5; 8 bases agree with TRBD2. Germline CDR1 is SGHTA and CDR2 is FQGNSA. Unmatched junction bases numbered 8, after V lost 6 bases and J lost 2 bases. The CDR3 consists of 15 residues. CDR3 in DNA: TGTGCCAGCAGTCGCTCTAGCGGGCGACAAGAGACCCAGTACTTC. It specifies CASSRSSGRQETQYF.

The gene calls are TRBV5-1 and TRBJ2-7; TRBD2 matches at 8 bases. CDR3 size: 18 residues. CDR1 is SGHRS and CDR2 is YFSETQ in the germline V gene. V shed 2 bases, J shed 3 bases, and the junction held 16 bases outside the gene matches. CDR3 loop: CASSFKESTSGTIYEQYF. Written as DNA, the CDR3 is TGCGCCAGCAGCTTTAAGGAAAGTACTAGCGGTACTATCTACGAGCAGTACTTC.

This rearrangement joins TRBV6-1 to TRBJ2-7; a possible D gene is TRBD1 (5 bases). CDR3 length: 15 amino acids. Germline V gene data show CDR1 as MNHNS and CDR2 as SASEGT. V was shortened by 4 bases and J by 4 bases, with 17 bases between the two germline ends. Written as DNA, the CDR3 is TGTGCCAGCAGTGCTCGAACAGGTAGAGGTTACGAGCAGTACTTC. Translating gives CASSARTGRGYEQYF.

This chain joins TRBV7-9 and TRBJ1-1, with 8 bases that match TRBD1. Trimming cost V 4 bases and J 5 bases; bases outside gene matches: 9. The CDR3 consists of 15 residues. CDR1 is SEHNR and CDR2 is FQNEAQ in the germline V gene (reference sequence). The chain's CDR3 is CASSSTGGRSTEAFF. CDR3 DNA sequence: TGTGCCAGCAGCTCCACAGGGGGACGGTCGACTGAAGCTTTCTTT.

The CDR3 loop reads CASSDRGDVRYTF. The CDR3 DNA follows: TGTGCCAGCAGCGACAGGGGCGATGTCCGCTACACCTTC. V gene TRBV7-9 combines with J gene TRBJ1-2, with 8 bases fitting TRBD1. Germline V gives CDR1 SEHNR, CDR2 FQNEAQ (reference sequence). The length of the CDR3 is 13 residues. V lost 5 bases to trimming and J lost 9 bases; unmatched junction nucleotides: 8.

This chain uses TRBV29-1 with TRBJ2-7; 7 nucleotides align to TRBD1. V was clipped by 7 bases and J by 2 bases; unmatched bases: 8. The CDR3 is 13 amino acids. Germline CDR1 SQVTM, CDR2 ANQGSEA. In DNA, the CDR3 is TGCAGCGCCCGGGACAGTGGGGCCTACGAGCAGTACTTC. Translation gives CSARDSGAYEQYF.

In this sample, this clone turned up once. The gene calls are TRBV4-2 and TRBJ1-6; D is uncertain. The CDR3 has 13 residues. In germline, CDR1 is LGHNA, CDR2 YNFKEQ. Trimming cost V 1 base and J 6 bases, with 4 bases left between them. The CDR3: CASSQVSNSPLHF. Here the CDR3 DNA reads TGTGCCAGCAGCCAAGTTAGTAATTCACCCCTCCACTTT.

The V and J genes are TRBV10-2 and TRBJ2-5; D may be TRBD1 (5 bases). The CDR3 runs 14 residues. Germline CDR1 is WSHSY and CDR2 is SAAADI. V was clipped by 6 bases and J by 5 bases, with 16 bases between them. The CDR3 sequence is CASRQEPPRETQYF. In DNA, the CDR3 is TGCGCCAGCAGACAGGAACCCCCTAGGGAGACCCAGTACTTC.

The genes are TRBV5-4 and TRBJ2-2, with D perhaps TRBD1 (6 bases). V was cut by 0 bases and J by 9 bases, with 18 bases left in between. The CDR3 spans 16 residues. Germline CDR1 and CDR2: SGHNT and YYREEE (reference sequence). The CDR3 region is CASSLGGLQGNRELFF. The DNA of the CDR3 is TGTGCCAGCAGCTTGGGGGGTCTACAGGGTAATAGGGAGCTGTTTTTT.

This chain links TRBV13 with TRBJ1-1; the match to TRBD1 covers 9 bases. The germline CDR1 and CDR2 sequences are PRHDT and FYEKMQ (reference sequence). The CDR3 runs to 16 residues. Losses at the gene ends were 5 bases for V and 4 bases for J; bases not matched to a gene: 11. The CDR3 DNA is TGTGCCAGCAGCCATGCCTTGGGGGACAGGGTCACTGAAGCTTTCTTT. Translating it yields CASSHALGDRVTEAFF.

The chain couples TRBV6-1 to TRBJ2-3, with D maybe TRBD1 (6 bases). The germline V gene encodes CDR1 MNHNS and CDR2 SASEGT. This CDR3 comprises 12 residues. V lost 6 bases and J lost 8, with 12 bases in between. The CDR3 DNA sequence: TGTGCCAGCAGGGAACAGGGATTTACGCAGTATTTT. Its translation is CASREQGFTQYF.

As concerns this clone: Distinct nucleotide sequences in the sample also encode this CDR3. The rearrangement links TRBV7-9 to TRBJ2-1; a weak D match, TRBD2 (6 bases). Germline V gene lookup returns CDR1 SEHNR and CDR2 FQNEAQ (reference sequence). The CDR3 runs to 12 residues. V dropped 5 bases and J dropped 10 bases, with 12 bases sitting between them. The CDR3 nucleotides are TGTGCCAGCAGCCCCCAAGGAGGGGAGCAGTTCTTC. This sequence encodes CASSPQGGEQFF.

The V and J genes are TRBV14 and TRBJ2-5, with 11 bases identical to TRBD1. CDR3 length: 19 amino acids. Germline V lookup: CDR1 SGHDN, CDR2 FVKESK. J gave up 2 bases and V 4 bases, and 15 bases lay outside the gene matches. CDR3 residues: CASSPHRTQGQGEQETQYF. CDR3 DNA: TGTGCCAGCAGCCCACATAGGACACAGGGACAGGGGGAACAAGAGACCCAGTACTTC.

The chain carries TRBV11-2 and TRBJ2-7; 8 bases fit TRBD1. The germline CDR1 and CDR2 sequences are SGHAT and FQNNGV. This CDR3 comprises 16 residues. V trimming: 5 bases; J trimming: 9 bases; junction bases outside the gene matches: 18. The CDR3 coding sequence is TGTGCCAGCAGCCCTCCCTCAAGGACAGGGATAATTGGGCAGTACTTC. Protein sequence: CASSPPSRTGIIGQYF.

CDR3: CASSGKGPGYGYTF. CDR3 nucleotide sequence: TGCGCCAGCAGCGGCAAGGGGCCTGGCTATGGCTACACCTTC. The chain recombines TRBV4-1 with TRBJ1-2, with D possibly matching TRBD1 (5 bases). The CDR3 runs 14 residues. Germline CDR1 and CDR2: MGHRA and YSYEKL. V was clipped by 5 bases and J by 4 bases, with 14 bases between them.

DNA for the CDR3: TGCGCCAGCAGCTCTCAGCGGGTCGACGAGCAGTACTTC. Residues: CASSSQRVDEQYF. The rearrangement uses TRBV5-1 and TRBJ2-7; possible D gene TRBD2, 6 bases. This CDR3 has 13 amino acids. The germline V gene has CDR1 SGHRS and CDR2 YFSETQ. Trimming took 3 bases from V and 5 from J, leaving 12 bases between them.

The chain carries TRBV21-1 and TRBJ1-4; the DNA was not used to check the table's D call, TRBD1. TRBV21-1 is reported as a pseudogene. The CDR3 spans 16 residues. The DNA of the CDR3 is TGTGCCAGCAGCAGCCGGGACAGAAGTACTAATGAAAAACTGTTTTTT. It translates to CASSSRDRSTNEKLFF.